Listed below are T cell receptor beta chains from one sample, sequenced in a study of multiple sclerosis patients with progressive multifocal leukoencephalopathy. Profiling relied on immunoSEQ multiplex PCR, and the TCRdb table lists in-frame clones only, not all of them. This sample carries about 30,000 clones, roughly 92% of them seen once, and the ten largest clones take roughly 2%. The sequencing sample was made of PBMCs. The receptors come from a man aged 25-45 years with multiple sclerosis. Each CDR3 is given with its conserved first and last residue. The D gene is left open where the match is weak. Clone size is given for some rows only: seen once, a few or many times, or a class if the clone is expanded.

CDR3nt: TGTGCCAGCAGCCAAGCCCGGACAGGGGCGCGCCGTGAAAAACTGTTTTTT
CDR3aa: CASSQARTGARREKLFF
v_gene: TRBV14
d_gene: TRBD1
j_gene: TRBJ1-4
abundance: .

CDR3nt: TGTGCCAGTAGTATAGTGGGAAACTACAATGAGCAGTTCTTC
CDR3aa: CASSIVGNYNEQFF
v_gene: TRBV19
d_gene: .
j_gene: TRBJ2-1
abundance: .

CDR3nt: TGCGCCAGCAGCCAAGGCAGGGAAGGGGTGGATGAGCAGTTCTTC
CDR3aa: CASSQGREGVDEQFF
v_gene: TRBV4-3
d_gene: .
j_gene: TRBJ2-1
abundance: .

CDR3nt: TGTGCCAGCAGCCCGGGGACAGGGAGAACTGAAGCTTTCTTT
CDR3aa: CASSPGTGRTEAFF
v_gene: TRBV7-8
d_gene: TRBD1
j_gene: TRBJ1-1
abundance: .

CDR3nt: TGTGCCAGCAGCATATCGGGACAGGGCAATGAGCAGTTCTTC
CDR3aa: CASSISGQGNEQFF
v_gene: TRBV7-6
d_gene: TRBD1
j_gene: TRBJ2-1
abundance: .

CDR3nt: TGTGCCAGCAGCTTCGTCGGGGGCGGGGAGCTGTTTTTT
CDR3aa: CASSFVGGGELFF
v_gene: TRBV7-3
d_gene: .
j_gene: TRBJ2-2
abundance: .

CDR3nt: TGTGCCAGCAGTTTTTTGACAGGGACGCCCTACGAGCAGTACTTC
CDR3aa: CASSFLTGTPYEQYF
v_gene: TRBV27
d_gene: TRBD1
j_gene: TRBJ2-7
abundance: .

CDR3nt: TGTGCCAGTAGTATGAGGAGGAGGGGAACCGGGGAGCTGTTTTTT
CDR3aa: CASSMRRRGTGELFF
v_gene: TRBV19
d_gene: .
j_gene: TRBJ2-2
abundance: .

CDR3nt: TGTGCCACTTATAGCGGGGGGAGCTACAATGAGCAGTTCTTC
CDR3aa: CATYSGGSYNEQFF
v_gene: TRBV10-3
d_gene: TRBD2
j_gene: TRBJ2-1
abundance: .

CDR3nt: TGCAGCGTTGAAGAAGGGACGGGGGAAGGGGCCCAGTACTTC
CDR3aa: CSVEEGTGEGAQYF
v_gene: TRBV29-1
d_gene: .
j_gene: TRBJ2-5
abundance: .

CDR3nt: TGTGCCAGCAGCAGGATCAGCCCCACAGATACGCAGTATTTT
CDR3aa: CASSRISPTDTQYF
v_gene: TRBV9
d_gene: .
j_gene: TRBJ2-3
abundance: .

CDR3nt: TGTGCCAGCTCACCCAGACAGGGGGCGTTCGGAAACACCATATATTTT
CDR3aa: CASSPRQGAFGNTIYF
v_gene: TRBV18
d_gene: TRBD1
j_gene: TRBJ1-3
abundance: .

CDR3nt: TGTGCCAGCACCTCGGACGGTGGAATGGCTGAAGCTTTCTTT
CDR3aa: CASTSDGGMAEAFF
v_gene: TRBV5-6
d_gene: .
j_gene: TRBJ1-1
abundance: .

CDR3nt: TGTGCCATCAGGGGGACCGGGGCCGGGGAGCTGTTTTTT
CDR3aa: CAIRGTGAGELFF
v_gene: TRBV10-3
d_gene: .
j_gene: TRBJ2-2
abundance: .

CDR3nt: TGTGCCAGCAGCCAACCAAGGAATGAGCAGTTCTTC
CDR3aa: CASSQPRNEQFF
v_gene: TRBV7-8
d_gene: .
j_gene: TRBJ2-1
abundance: .

CDR3nt: TGTGCCAGCAGCGTAGTTGGGACAGAAGGTTACGAGCAGTACTTC
CDR3aa: CASSVVGTEGYEQYF
v_gene: TRBV9
d_gene: TRBD1
j_gene: TRBJ2-7
abundance: .

CDR3nt: TGCGCCAGCAGCTTGGACTACGAGCAGTACTTC
CDR3aa: CASSLDYEQYF
v_gene: TRBV5-1
d_gene: .
j_gene: TRBJ2-7
abundance: .

CDR3nt: TGTGCCAGCAGCTTAGAATGGGCGGGCTACGAGCAGTACTTC
CDR3aa: CASSLEWAGYEQYF
v_gene: TRBV11-2
d_gene: .
j_gene: TRBJ2-7
abundance: .

CDR3nt: TGTGCCAGCAGTGTTAGGGTCGGCACAGATACGCAGTATTTT
CDR3aa: CASSVRVGTDTQYF
v_gene: TRBV6-4
d_gene: .
j_gene: TRBJ2-3
abundance: .

CDR3nt: TGTGCCGGTTGGACAGGGGACACCGGGGAGCTGTTTTTT
CDR3aa: CAGWTGDTGELFF
v_gene: TRBV30
d_gene: TRBD1
j_gene: TRBJ2-2
abundance: .

CDR3nt: TGTGCCAGCTCACCACCGGGAGGGGACTATGGCTACACCTTC
CDR3aa: CASSPPGGDYGYTF
v_gene: TRBV18
d_gene: .
j_gene: TRBJ1-2
abundance: .

CDR3nt: TGTGCCAGCAGCTTAACCGGAAATGAGCAGTTCTTC
CDR3aa: CASSLTGNEQFF
v_gene: TRBV7-6
d_gene: .
j_gene: TRBJ2-1
abundance: .

CDR3nt: TGTGCCTGGGACAGGGATAATTCACCCCTCCACTTT
CDR3aa: CAWDRDNSPLHF
v_gene: TRBV30
d_gene: TRBD1
j_gene: TRBJ1-6
abundance: .

CDR3nt: TGTGCCAGCAGCTTAAAGGCGGTGCCTAGCGGGATCGATACGCAGTATTTT
CDR3aa: CASSLKAVPSGIDTQYF
v_gene: TRBV7-3
d_gene: TRBD2
j_gene: TRBJ2-3
abundance: .

CDR3nt: TGCGCCAGCAGCCCCGGGGTAGCCAAAAACATTCAGTACTTC
CDR3aa: CASSPGVAKNIQYF
v_gene: TRBV5-1
d_gene: .
j_gene: TRBJ2-4
abundance: .

CDR3nt: TGTGCCAGCAGCGTAGCGGGGACAGGGGGATCCGGGGAGCTGTTTTTT
CDR3aa: CASSVAGTGGSGELFF
v_gene: TRBV9
d_gene: TRBD1
j_gene: TRBJ2-2
abundance: .

CDR3nt: TGTGCCAGCAGTGTTCCGGGACAGGCGTTCCATGAGCAGTTCTTC
CDR3aa: CASSVPGQAFHEQFF
v_gene: TRBV25-1
d_gene: TRBD1
j_gene: TRBJ2-1
abundance: .

CDR3nt: TGTGCCAGCTCACCACGGGGCGGGAGTTTATACGAGCAGTACTTC
CDR3aa: CASSPRGGSLYEQYF
v_gene: TRBV18
d_gene: TRBD2
j_gene: TRBJ2-7
abundance: .

CDR3nt: TGTGCCAGCAGGCCCCGGGAAGAGACCCAGTACTTC
CDR3aa: CASRPREETQYF
v_gene: TRBV2
d_gene: .
j_gene: TRBJ2-5
abundance: .

CDR3nt: TGTGCCAGCAGCTTAGACGTGGTACCGCGGGGTGAGCAGTTCTTC
CDR3aa: CASSLDVVPRGEQFF
v_gene: TRBV7-9
d_gene: .
j_gene: TRBJ2-1
abundance: .

CDR3nt: TGTGCCAGTAGTATAGTCGGCTTCGGCGAGCAGTACTTC
CDR3aa: CASSIVGFGEQYF
v_gene: TRBV19
d_gene: .
j_gene: TRBJ2-7
abundance: .

CDR3nt: TGTGCCACCACGCCACTAGCGGCCTACAATGAGCAGTTCTTC
CDR3aa: CATTPLAAYNEQFF
v_gene: TRBV7-9
d_gene: TRBD2
j_gene: TRBJ2-1
abundance: once

CDR3nt: TGTGCCAGCAGGGAAGGCAGGGGGGCAGATACGCAGTATTTT
CDR3aa: CASREGRGADTQYF
v_gene: TRBV2
d_gene: .
j_gene: TRBJ2-3
abundance: .

CDR3nt: TGTGCCAGCAGCTTAGACAGGGAAGATACAACTAATGAAAAACTGTTTTTT
CDR3aa: CASSLDREDTTNEKLFF
v_gene: TRBV7-8
d_gene: .
j_gene: TRBJ1-4
abundance: once

CDR3nt: TGTGCCAGCAGCCCCGGACCTAGGGACGAGCAGTACTTC
CDR3aa: CASSPGPRDEQYF
v_gene: TRBV9
d_gene: .
j_gene: TRBJ2-7
abundance: .

CDR3nt: TGTGCCAGCAGCCTCTCTAGGCGGAGCGGGGAGCTGTTTTTT
CDR3aa: CASSLSRRSGELFF
v_gene: TRBV14
d_gene: .
j_gene: TRBJ2-2
abundance: once

CDR3nt: TGTGCCAGCAGTTACTATAGTCGGGGCATGAACACTGAAGCTTTCTTT
CDR3aa: CASSYYSRGMNTEAFF
v_gene: TRBV6-5
d_gene: .
j_gene: TRBJ1-1
abundance: .

CDR3nt: TGTGCCAGCTCACCTCCGTTTGCGGAGGAAGGGGATACGCAGTATTTT
CDR3aa: CASSPPFAEEGDTQYF
v_gene: TRBV18
d_gene: .
j_gene: TRBJ2-3
abundance: .

CDR3nt: TGTGCCAGCAGTTTAGCTAGCGGGAGGTTCGTAGATACGCAGTATTTT
CDR3aa: CASSLASGRFVDTQYF
v_gene: TRBV27
d_gene: TRBD2
j_gene: TRBJ2-3
abundance: .

CDR3nt: TGTGCCAGCAGTTTGGCACGCACAGATACGCAGTATTTT
CDR3aa: CASSLARTDTQYF
v_gene: TRBV27
d_gene: .
j_gene: TRBJ2-3
abundance: .

CDR3nt: TGTGCCACCAGCAGAGGGTTGGGACAGGGTATGGATGAGCAGTTCTTC
CDR3aa: CATSRGLGQGMDEQFF
v_gene: TRBV15
d_gene: TRBD1
j_gene: TRBJ2-1
abundance: .

CDR3nt: TGTGCCACCACGACAGGGCCGAACACCGGGGAGCTGTTTTTT
CDR3aa: CATTTGPNTGELFF
v_gene: TRBV19
d_gene: TRBD1
j_gene: TRBJ2-2
abundance: .

CDR3nt: TGTGCCAGCAGCGCCCGACCAGCCTACGAGCAGTACTTC
CDR3aa: CASSARPAYEQYF
v_gene: TRBV7-2
d_gene: .
j_gene: TRBJ2-7
abundance: .

CDR3nt: TGCAGCGTAAAATTCGGTGCGGGAAGCTCCTACAATGAGCAGTTCTTC
CDR3aa: CSVKFGAGSSYNEQFF
v_gene: TRBV29-1
d_gene: .
j_gene: TRBJ2-1
abundance: .

CDR3nt: TGTGCCAGCAGGCCCCATGGGAACACCGGGGAGCTGTTTTTT
CDR3aa: CASRPHGNTGELFF
v_gene: TRBV6-6
d_gene: .
j_gene: TRBJ2-2
abundance: few

CDR3nt: TGTGCCAGCAGTTTGTTAGCGGGAGGGTTCTACGAGCAGTACTTC
CDR3aa: CASSLLAGGFYEQYF
v_gene: TRBV27
d_gene: TRBD2
j_gene: TRBJ2-7
abundance: .

CDR3nt: TGTGCCAGCTCAACTAGCGGGTCGATATCCTACGAGCAGTACTTC
CDR3aa: CASSTSGSISYEQYF
v_gene: TRBV18
d_gene: TRBD2
j_gene: TRBJ2-7
abundance: .

CDR3nt: TGTGCCAGCAGTTCCCGACATCGCGAGCAGTACTTC
CDR3aa: CASSSRHREQYF
v_gene: TRBV6-5
d_gene: .
j_gene: TRBJ2-7
abundance: .

CDR3nt: TGTGCCAGCAGCTTCAACAGGGGGCAAGAGACCCAGTACTTC
CDR3aa: CASSFNRGQETQYF
v_gene: TRBV11-3
d_gene: TRBD1
j_gene: TRBJ2-5
abundance: few

CDR3nt: TGCGCCAGCAGCTTGGAATTCGTAGGGAGCGGGGATACGCAGTATTTT
CDR3aa: CASSLEFVGSGDTQYF
v_gene: TRBV5-1
d_gene: .
j_gene: TRBJ2-3
abundance: .

CDR3nt: TGTGCCAGCTCGGGACAGGGGGCCTCCCTTTCCATCTACGAGCAGTACTTC
CDR3aa: CASSGQGASLSIYEQYF
v_gene: TRBV18
d_gene: TRBD1
j_gene: TRBJ2-7
abundance: .

CDR3nt: TGTGCCAGCAGCCCTACTAGCGGGAGGCTCCAGAATGAGCAGTTCTTC
CDR3aa: CASSPTSGRLQNEQFF
v_gene: TRBV7-9
d_gene: TRBD2
j_gene: TRBJ2-1
abundance: .

CDR3nt: TGTGCCAGTAGGTGGGCGGGGGAGCCCTACAATGAGCAGTTCTTC
CDR3aa: CASRWAGEPYNEQFF
v_gene: TRBV19
d_gene: TRBD2
j_gene: TRBJ2-1
abundance: .

CDR3nt: TGTGCCAGCAGTGTAGGCCGGACGGACTCCTATGGCTACACCTTC
CDR3aa: CASSVGRTDSYGYTF
v_gene: TRBV6-1
d_gene: .
j_gene: TRBJ1-2
abundance: .

CDR3nt: TGTGCCAGCTCACACCAGGGCGTAGGGGAAAAACTGTTTTTT
CDR3aa: CASSHQGVGEKLFF
v_gene: TRBV18
d_gene: .
j_gene: TRBJ1-4
abundance: .

CDR3nt: TGTGCCAGCAGTGGTCTAGCGCCTTACGAGCAGTACTTC
CDR3aa: CASSGLAPYEQYF
v_gene: TRBV2
d_gene: .
j_gene: TRBJ2-7
abundance: .

CDR3nt: TGCAGCGTTGATCTCGGGCGGGGGGCAGATACGCAGTATTTT
CDR3aa: CSVDLGRGADTQYF
v_gene: TRBV29-1
d_gene: TRBD2
j_gene: TRBJ2-3
abundance: once

CDR3nt: TGTGCCAGCAGTGCATTGTTCCCGAACACTGAAGCTTTCTTT
CDR3aa: CASSALFPNTEAFF
v_gene: TRBV6-1
d_gene: .
j_gene: TRBJ1-1
abundance: .

CDR3nt: TGTGCCAGCAGCCATGTTCGGGATGAGCAGTTCTTC
CDR3aa: CASSHVRDEQFF
v_gene: TRBV13
d_gene: .
j_gene: TRBJ2-1
abundance: .

CDR3nt: TGTGCCAGCAGTGACTCGGGGCTAGCTGGCGGGGAGCTGTTTTTT
CDR3aa: CASSDSGLAGGELFF
v_gene: TRBV6-4
d_gene: .
j_gene: TRBJ2-2
abundance: .